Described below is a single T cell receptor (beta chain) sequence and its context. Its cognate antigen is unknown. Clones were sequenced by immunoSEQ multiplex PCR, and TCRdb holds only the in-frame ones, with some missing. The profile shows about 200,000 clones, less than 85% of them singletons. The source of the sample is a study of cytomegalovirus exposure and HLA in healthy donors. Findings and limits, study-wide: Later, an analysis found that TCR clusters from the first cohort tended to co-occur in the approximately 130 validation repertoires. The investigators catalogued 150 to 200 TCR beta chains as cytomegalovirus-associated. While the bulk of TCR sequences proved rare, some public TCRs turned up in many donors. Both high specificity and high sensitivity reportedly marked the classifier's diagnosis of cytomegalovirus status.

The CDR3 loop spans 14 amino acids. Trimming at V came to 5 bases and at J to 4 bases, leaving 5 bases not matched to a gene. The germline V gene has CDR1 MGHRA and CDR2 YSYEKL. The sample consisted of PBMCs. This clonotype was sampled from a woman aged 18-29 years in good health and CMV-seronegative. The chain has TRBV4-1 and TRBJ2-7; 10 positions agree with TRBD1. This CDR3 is CASSIGTGEYEQYF. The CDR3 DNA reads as TGCGCCAGCAGCATCGGGACAGGGGAGTACGAGCAGTACTTC.